The 24 T cell receptor beta chains below were found in one sample sequenced in a study of blood T cell repertoires in COVID-19. Sequencing was performed with immunoSEQ multiplex PCR; in TCRdb, only in-frame clones are kept and a portion is missing. The repertoire consists of under 300,000 clones, with about nine tenths occurring once and the leading ten covering around 6%. The sequenced sample consisted of PBMCs or T cells enriched from blood (not recorded which). These receptors were taken from a woman in her thirties with acute COVID-19.

The chain couples TRBV6-5 to TRBJ1-2, with D perhaps TRBD1 (6 bases). The V and J ends lost 5 bases and 8 bases respectively, with 15 bases between them. The germline V gene encodes CDR1 MNHEY and CDR2 SVGAGI. This CDR3 contains 13 residues. The chain's CDR3 is CASSRQVWWGYTF. The CDR3 coding sequence is TGTGCCAGCAGTCGACAGGTTTGGTGGGGCTACACCTTC.

The V gene is TRBV19, the J gene TRBJ2-3; D uncertain. Germline V gene sequence: CDR1 LNHDA, CDR2 SQIVND (reference sequence). V was shortened by 5 bases and J by 3 bases, with 6 bases between the two germline ends. The CDR3 totals 12 residues. The CDR3 sequence: CASSPSTDTQYF. Here the CDR3 DNA reads TGTGCCAGTAGTCCTTCTACAGATACGCAGTATTTT.

CDR3: CASSRVAPGGDQPQHF. Written as DNA, the CDR3 is TGTGCCAGTAGTCGTGTCGCGCCAGGGGGAGATCAGCCCCAGCATTTT. V gene TRBV19 combines with J gene TRBJ1-5; 7 bases fit TRBD1. Looked up from germline, CDR1 is LNHDA and CDR2 is SQIVND (reference sequence). Trimming took 5 bases from V and 5 from J; bases not matched to a gene: 12. This CDR3 is built from 16 residues. Combining the CDR3 with reference TRBV19 and TRBJ1-5 gives the whole variable domain DGGITQSPKYLFRKEGQNVTLSCEQNLNHDAMYWYRQDPGQGLRLIYYSQIVNDFQKGDIAEGYSVSREKKESFPLTVTSAQKNPTAFYLCASSRVAPGGDQPQHFGDGTRLSIL.

The chain links TRBV9 to TRBJ2-1; TRBD2 is a possible D gene (6 bases). The CDR3 loop spans 13 amino acids. V gave up 4 bases and J gave up 8 bases, with 13 bases separating them. Germline values: CDR1 SGDLS, CDR2 YYNGEE. As DNA, the CDR3 is TGTGCCAGCAGCTCGGGGGTGGGACATGAGCAGTTCTTC. This translates into CASSSGVGHEQFF.

CDR3 nucleotides: TGTGCCAGCTCACCAAAAATCCGGGACAACTCTGGGGCCAACGTCCTGACTTTC. It yields the protein CASSPKIRDNSGANVLTF. The J gene is TRBJ2-6, the V gene TRBV18; the D gene is possibly TRBD1 (6 bases). Germline CDR1 is KGHSH and CDR2 is LQKENI. This CDR3 is 18 amino acids long. Trimming shortened V by 2 bases and J by 0 bases, and 14 bases separated the two germline ends.

This CDR3 reads CASSEFDRGNTEAFF. The CDR3 DNA reads TGTGCCAGCAGTGAATTTGACAGGGGTAACACTGAAGCTTTCTTT. The chain joins TRBV2 to TRBJ1-1; 8 nucleotides align to TRBD1. CDR3 length: 15 residues. With 2 bases clipped from V and 2 bases from J, the junction kept 4 bases outside the gene matches. CDR1 is SNHLY and CDR2 is FYNNEI in the germline V gene.

The chain is built from TRBV24-1 and TRBJ2-5; 11 bases match TRBD2. The CDR3 is 16 residues long. Germline CDR1 and CDR2: KGHDR and SFDVKD. The CDR3 DNA reads TGTGGTATCACCCTGGCTAGCGGGAGGTTTCTGGAGACCCAGTACTTC. Its protein product is CGITLASGRFLETQYF.

The chain couples TRBV11-2 to TRBJ1-1; perhaps TRBD1 as D (5 bases). The V and J ends lost 5 bases and 0 bases respectively, with 13 bases between them. Per germline, CDR1 SGHAT and CDR2 FQNNGV. The CDR3 runs to 15 residues. The CDR3 region is CASSPKTVLNTEAFF. CDR3 in DNA: TGTGCCAGCAGCCCAAAGACAGTTTTGAACACTGAAGCTTTCTTT.

V is TRBV11-2 and J is TRBJ2-6, with D maybe TRBD1 (5 bases). Germline values: CDR1 SGHAT, CDR2 FQNNGV. CDR3 length equals 13 residues. V was trimmed by 7 bases and J by 12 bases, leaving 16 bases between them. The CDR3 reads CASNPAPGAVLTF. As DNA, the CDR3 is TGTGCCAGCAACCCGGCCCCTGGGGCCGTCCTGACTTTC.

This sequence joins TRBV28 and TRBJ2-1; D perhaps matches TRBD2 (5 bases). The germline gives CDR1 MDHEN, CDR2 SYDVKM. Trimming removed 3 bases from V and 0 bases from J, with 12 bases in between. The CDR3 is 16 amino acids. This CDR3 is CASSFFRGSSYNEQFF. In DNA form, the CDR3 reads TGTGCCAGCAGTTTTTTCCGGGGAAGCTCCTACAATGAGCAGTTCTTC.

This clone was seen a handful of times. The chain carries TRBV2 and TRBJ1-1, with D perhaps TRBD1 (5 bases). Germline V gives CDR1 SNHLY, CDR2 FYNNEI. This CDR3 has 16 amino acids. V was pared by 4 bases and J by 5 bases, with 20 bases between. CDR3: CASSVPQEGLVTEAFF. The CDR3 DNA sequence: TGTGCCAGCAGTGTGCCCCAGGAGGGGTTGGTTACTGAAGCTTTCTTT.

This rearrangement joins TRBV5-7 to TRBJ2-6; weak D call: TRBD1 (6 bases). TRBV5-7 has ORF status, its function being uncertain. The CDR3 has 16 amino acids. V lost 3 bases and J lost 0, with 10 bases in between. This CDR3 reads CASSSGQLSGANVLTF. The CDR3 coding sequence is TGTGCCAGCAGCTCTGGACAGCTCTCTGGGGCCAACGTCCTGACTTTC.

This chain uses TRBV29-1 with TRBJ2-7, with TRBD1 identical over 7 bases. There are 14 residues in the CDR3. V gave up 0 bases and J gave up 3 bases; unmatched junction bases: 5. Germline loops: CDR1 SQVTM, CDR2 ANQGSEA. The CDR3 DNA follows: TGCAGCGTTGAAGACCGGGACAGTAGCTACGAGCAGTACTTC. This gives the protein CSVEDRDSSYEQYF.

The chain combines TRBV10-3 with TRBJ2-2; D may be TRBD1 (5 bases). V was cut by 0 bases and J by 5 bases, with 19 bases left in between. The CDR3 extends over 18 amino acids. Germline CDR1 is ENHRY and CDR2 is SYGVKD. As DNA, the CDR3 is TGTGCCATCAGTGAGTCGAATTATGGCAGGGTGGAGACCGGGGAGCTGTTTTTT. This encodes CAISESNYGRVETGELFF.

The chain uses TRBV7-9 and TRBJ1-3; no reliable D call. The V gene lost 5 bases and the J gene lost 0 bases, with 8 bases spanning the gap. The CDR3 has 14 amino acids. The germline V gene encodes CDR1 SEHNR and CDR2 FQNEAQ (reference sequence). The DNA for the CDR3 is TGTGCCAGCAGCCGACATGACTCTGGAAACACCATATATTTT. Protein sequence: CASSRHDSGNTIYF. Full variable domain (outside the CDR3, taken from reference TRBV7-9 and TRBJ1-3): DTGVSQNPRHKITKRGQNVTFRCDPISEHNRLYWYRQTLGQGPEFLTYFQNEAQLEKSRLLSDRFSAERPKGSFSTLEIQRTEQGDSAMYLCASSRHDSGNTIYFGEGSWLTVV.

This clone was recorded a few times. The rearrangement uses TRBV5-4 and TRBJ1-1, with no clear D. This CDR3 region has 11 residues. The ends were cut back, 0 bases at V and 5 bases at J, with 2 bases in the middle. Germline V CDR1 and CDR2: SGHNT, YYREEE (reference sequence). The CDR3 DNA sequence: TGTGCCAGCAGCTTGGCAACTGAAGCTTTCTTT. Translating gives CASSLATEAFF.

The genes are TRBV11-3 and TRBJ2-1; 9 bases match TRBD2. This CDR3 contains 17 residues. The V and J ends lost 1 base and 8 bases, in that order; junction bases with no gene match: 12. Per germline, CDR1 SGHNT and CDR2 YENEEA. The CDR3 spells CASSLVSGGRGRDEQFF. The CDR3 nucleotides read TGTGCCAGCAGCTTAGTTTCGGGCGGGAGGGGAAGGGATGAGCAGTTCTTC.

The chain has TRBV7-9 and TRBJ1-4; D ambiguous. The V end lost 1 base, the J end lost 1 base, and 7 bases lay between the germline ends. This CDR3 is 15 amino acids long. From germline, CDR1 is SEHNR and CDR2 FQNEAQ (reference sequence). CDR3 sequence: CASSLEVRTNEKLFF. CDR3 nucleotides: TGTGCCAGCAGCTTAGAAGTGAGAACTAATGAAAAACTGTTTTTT.

The chain uses TRBV27 and TRBJ2-4, with TRBD1 as a possible D gene (6 bases). Per the germline V gene, CDR1 is MNHEY and CDR2 is SMNVEV (reference sequence). The CDR3 has 15 residues. Trimming removed 5 bases at V and 4 bases at J, with 15 bases between. The CDR3, as DNA: TGTGCCAGCAGTATCTTCTACAGGGCGAAAAACATTCAGTACTTC. This translates into CASSIFYRAKNIQYF.

The chain employs TRBV2 and TRBJ2-5; possibly TRBD2 for D (6 bases). Trimming pared 4 bases from V and 5 bases from J, leaving 14 bases between. This CDR3 contains 14 residues. Looked up from germline, CDR1 is SNHLY and CDR2 is FYNNEI. The CDR3 is CASSVWDSEETQYF. CDR3 nucleotide sequence: TGTGCCAGCAGTGTTTGGGACTCCGAGGAGACCCAGTACTTC.

The chain uses TRBV7-6 and TRBJ2-7; weak D call: TRBD2 (6 bases). This CDR3 comprises 15 residues. Trimming stripped 5 bases from V and 2 bases from J, with 16 bases between. From germline, CDR1 is SGHVS and CDR2 FNYEAQ. In DNA form, the CDR3 reads TGTGCCAGCAGCCTGGGGAGGACGGGAGCCTACGAGCAGTACTTC. Translating it yields CASSLGRTGAYEQYF. The whole variable domain, filled in from reference TRBV7-6 and TRBJ2-7, reads GAGVSQSPRYKVTKRGQDVALRCDPISGHVSLYWYRQALGQGPEFLTYFNYEAQQDKSGLPNDRFSAERPEGSISTLTIQRTEQRDSAMYRCASSLGRTGAYEQYFGPGTRLTVT.

This chain links TRBV7-9 with TRBJ2-1; TRBD1 agrees at 8 bases. The CDR3 loop spans 16 amino acids. J was trimmed by 4 bases and V by 5 bases; bases with no gene match: 10. Germline CDR1 SEHNR, CDR2 FQNEAQ (reference sequence). Here the CDR3 reads CASSRTQGASYNEQFF. CDR3 bases: TGTGCCAGCAGCCGAACCCAGGGGGCTTCGTACAATGAGCAGTTCTTC.

The V and J genes are TRBV2 and TRBJ1-2; D is unresolved. Trimming took off 4 bases at V and 7 bases at J, with 13 bases between the two ends. This CDR3 is built from 13 residues. Germline values: CDR1 SNHLY, CDR2 FYNNEI. The CDR3 sequence: CASSASQTVGYTF. CDR3 sequence (DNA): TGTGCCAGCAGTGCGTCGCAAACGGTTGGCTACACCTTC.

The chain uses TRBV7-2 and TRBJ2-7, with TRBD2 matching 9 bases. There are 14 residues in the CDR3. CDR1 is SGHTA, CDR2 FQGNSA, per germline. The V and J ends lost 3 bases and 4 bases, in that order; junction bases with no gene match: 4. In DNA, the CDR3 is TGTGCCAGCAGCTTCCTAGCGGGGCTGTACGAGCAGTACTTC. Protein: CASSFLAGLYEQYF.